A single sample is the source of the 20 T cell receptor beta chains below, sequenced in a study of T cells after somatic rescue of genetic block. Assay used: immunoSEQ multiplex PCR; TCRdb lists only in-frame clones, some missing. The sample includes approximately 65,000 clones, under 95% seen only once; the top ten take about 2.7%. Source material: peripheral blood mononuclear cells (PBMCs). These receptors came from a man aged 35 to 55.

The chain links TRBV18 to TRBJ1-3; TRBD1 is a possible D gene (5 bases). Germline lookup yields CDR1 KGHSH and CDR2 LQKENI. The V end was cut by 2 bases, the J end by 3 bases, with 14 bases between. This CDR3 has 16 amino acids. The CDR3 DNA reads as TGTGCCAGCTCACCATTGACAGAAGAACTTGGAAACACCATATATTTT. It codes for CASSPLTEELGNTIYF.

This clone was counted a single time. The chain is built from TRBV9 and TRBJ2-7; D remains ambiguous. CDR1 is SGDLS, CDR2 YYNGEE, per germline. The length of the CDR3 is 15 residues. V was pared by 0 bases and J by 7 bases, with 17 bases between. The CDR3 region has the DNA TGTGCCAGCAGCGTAGCTTCGTCACCCGAAGGGGAGCAGTACTTC. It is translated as CASSVASSPEGEQYF.

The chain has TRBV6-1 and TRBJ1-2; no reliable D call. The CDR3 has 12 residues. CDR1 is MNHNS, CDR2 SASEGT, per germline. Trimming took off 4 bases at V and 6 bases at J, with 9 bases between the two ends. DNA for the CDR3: TGTGCCAGCAGTGGGACCGTCCATGGCTACACCTTC. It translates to CASSGTVHGYTF.

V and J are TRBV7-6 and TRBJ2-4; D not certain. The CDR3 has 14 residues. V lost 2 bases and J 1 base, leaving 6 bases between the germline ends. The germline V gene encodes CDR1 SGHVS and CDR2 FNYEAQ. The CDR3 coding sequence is TGTGCCAGCAGCTTATCCGGCGCCAAAAACATTCAGTACTTC. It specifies CASSLSGAKNIQYF.

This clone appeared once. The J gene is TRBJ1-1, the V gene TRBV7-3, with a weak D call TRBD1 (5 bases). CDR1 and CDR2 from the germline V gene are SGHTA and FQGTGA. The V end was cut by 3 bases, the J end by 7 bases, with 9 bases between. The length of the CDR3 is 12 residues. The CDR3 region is CASSLDKIEAFF. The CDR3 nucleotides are TGTGCCAGCAGCTTGGACAAGATTGAAGCTTTCTTT. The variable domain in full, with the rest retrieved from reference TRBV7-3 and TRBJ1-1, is GAGVSQTPSNKVTEKGKYVELRCDPISGHTALYWYRQSLGQGPEFLIYFQGTGAADDSGLPNDRFFAVRPEGSVSTLKIQRTERGDSAVYLCASSLDKIEAFFGQGTRLTVV.

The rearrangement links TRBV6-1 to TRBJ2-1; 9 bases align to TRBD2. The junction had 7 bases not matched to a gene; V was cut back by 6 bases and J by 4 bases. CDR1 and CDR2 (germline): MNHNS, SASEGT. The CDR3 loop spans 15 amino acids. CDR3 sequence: CASSGESGGYNEQFF. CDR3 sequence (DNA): TGTGCCAGCAGCGGAGAGAGCGGGGGGTACAATGAGCAGTTCTTC.

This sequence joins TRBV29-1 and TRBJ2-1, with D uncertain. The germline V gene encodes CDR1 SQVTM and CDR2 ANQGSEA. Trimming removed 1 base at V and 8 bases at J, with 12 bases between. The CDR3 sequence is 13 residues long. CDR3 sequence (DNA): TGCAGCGTTGAAGGGACGTCAGTCGATGAGCAGTTCTTC. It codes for CSVEGTSVDEQFF.

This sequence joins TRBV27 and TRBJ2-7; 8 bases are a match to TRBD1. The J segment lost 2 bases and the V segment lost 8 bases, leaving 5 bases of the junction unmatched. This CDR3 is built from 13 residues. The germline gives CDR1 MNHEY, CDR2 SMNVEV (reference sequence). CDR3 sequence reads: CASGQGQAYEQYF. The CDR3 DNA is TGTGCCAGCGGCCAGGGACAGGCCTACGAGCAGTACTTC.

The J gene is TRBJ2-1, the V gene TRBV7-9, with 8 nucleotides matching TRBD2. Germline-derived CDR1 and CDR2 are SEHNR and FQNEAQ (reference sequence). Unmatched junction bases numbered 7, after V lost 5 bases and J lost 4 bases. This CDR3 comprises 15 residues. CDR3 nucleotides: TGTGCCAGCAGCACCAGCGGGAGTACGTACAATGAGCAGTTCTTC. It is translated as CASSTSGSTYNEQFF.

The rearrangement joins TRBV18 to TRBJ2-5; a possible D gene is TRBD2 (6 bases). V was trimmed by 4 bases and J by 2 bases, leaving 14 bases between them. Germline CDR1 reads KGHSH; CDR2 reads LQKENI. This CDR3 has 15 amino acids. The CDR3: CASSLQASAQETQYF. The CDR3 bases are TGTGCCAGCTCACTCCAGGCTAGCGCACAAGAGACCCAGTACTTC.

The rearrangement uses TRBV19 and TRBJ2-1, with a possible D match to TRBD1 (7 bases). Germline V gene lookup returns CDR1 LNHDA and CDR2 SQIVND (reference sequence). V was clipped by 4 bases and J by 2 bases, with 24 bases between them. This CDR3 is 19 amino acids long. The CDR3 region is CASSTPTSPGGGAYNEQFF. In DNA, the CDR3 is TGTGCCAGTAGTACCCCGACATCCCCCGGAGGGGGCGCCTACAATGAGCAGTTCTTC.

The CDR3 region is CASSLTGTSVGEQFF. CDR3 sequence (DNA): TGCGCCAGCAGCTTGACCGGGACTAGCGTGGGGGAGCAGTTCTTC. V and J are TRBV5-1 and TRBJ2-1; 10 bases agree with TRBD2. Germline values: CDR1 SGHRS, CDR2 YFSETQ. The CDR3 loop spans 15 amino acids. After removal of 1 base from V and 10 bases from J, the junction contained 8 bases not matched to a gene.

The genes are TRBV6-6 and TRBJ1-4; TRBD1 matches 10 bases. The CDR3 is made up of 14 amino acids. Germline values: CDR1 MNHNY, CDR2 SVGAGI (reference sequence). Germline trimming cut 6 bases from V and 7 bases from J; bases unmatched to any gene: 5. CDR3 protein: CASSPGQGIEKLFF. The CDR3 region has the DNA TGTGCCAGCAGCCCGGGACAGGGGATTGAAAAACTGTTTTTT.

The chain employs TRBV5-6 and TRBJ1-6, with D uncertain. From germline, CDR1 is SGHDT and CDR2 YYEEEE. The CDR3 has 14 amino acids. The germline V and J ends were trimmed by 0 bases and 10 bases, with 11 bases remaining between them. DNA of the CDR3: TGTGCCAGCAGCTTGGGAGGGATGGGGTCACCCCTCCACTTT. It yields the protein CASSLGGMGSPLHF. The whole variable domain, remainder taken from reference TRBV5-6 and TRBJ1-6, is DAGVTQSPTHLIKTRGQQVTLRCSPKSGHDTVSWYQQALGQGPQFIFQYYEEEERQRGNFPDRFSGHQFPNYSSELNVNALLLGDSALYLCASSLGGMGSPLHFGNGTRLTVT.

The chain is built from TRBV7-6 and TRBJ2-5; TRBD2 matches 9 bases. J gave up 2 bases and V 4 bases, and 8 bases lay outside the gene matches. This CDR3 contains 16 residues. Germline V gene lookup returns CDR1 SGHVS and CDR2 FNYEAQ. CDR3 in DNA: TGTGCCAGCAGCTCCGAGGTAGCGGGGGTGCAAGAGACCCAGTACTTC. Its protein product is CASSSEVAGVQETQYF.

CDR3 sequence (DNA): TGTGCCAGCAGTTACTCCGGGACTAGCGGGTTTTACGAGCAGTACTTC. Translation gives CASSYSGTSGFYEQYF. The rearrangement uses TRBV6-5 and TRBJ2-7, with 12 bases that match TRBD2. V was pared by 0 bases and J by 4 bases, with 4 bases of the junction left unmatched. CDR1 is MNHEY, CDR2 SVGAGI, per germline. The CDR3 consists of 16 residues.

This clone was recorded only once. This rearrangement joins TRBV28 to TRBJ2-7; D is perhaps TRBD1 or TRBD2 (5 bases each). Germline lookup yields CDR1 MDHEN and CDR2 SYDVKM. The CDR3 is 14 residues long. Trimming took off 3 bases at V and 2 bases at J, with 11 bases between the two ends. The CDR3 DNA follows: TGTGCCAGCAGTTTCATTCAGGGACCCTACGAGCAGTACTTC. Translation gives CASSFIQGPYEQYF.

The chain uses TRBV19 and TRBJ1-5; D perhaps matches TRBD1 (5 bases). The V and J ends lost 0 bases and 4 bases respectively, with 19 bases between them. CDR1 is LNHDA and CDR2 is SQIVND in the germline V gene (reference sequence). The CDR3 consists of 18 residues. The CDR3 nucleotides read TGTGCCAGTAGTATAGATCTCGGAGGGAAGGGGACTAATCAGCCCCAGCATTTT. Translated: CASSIDLGGKGTNQPQHF.

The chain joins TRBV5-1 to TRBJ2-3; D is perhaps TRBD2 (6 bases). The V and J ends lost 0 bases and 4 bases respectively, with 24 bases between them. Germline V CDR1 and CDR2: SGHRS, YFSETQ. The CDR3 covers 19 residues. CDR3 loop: CASSLVGSRGSGRPDTQYF. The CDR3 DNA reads TGCGCCAGCAGCTTGGTCGGGAGTCGCGGTTCTGGTAGGCCAGATACGCAGTATTTT.

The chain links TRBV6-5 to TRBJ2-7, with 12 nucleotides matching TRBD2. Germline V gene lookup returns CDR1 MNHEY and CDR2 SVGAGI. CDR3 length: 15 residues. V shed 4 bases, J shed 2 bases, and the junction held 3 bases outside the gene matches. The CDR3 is CASSWTSGDPYEQYF. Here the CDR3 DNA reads TGTGCCAGCAGTTGGACTAGCGGGGACCCCTACGAGCAGTACTTC.